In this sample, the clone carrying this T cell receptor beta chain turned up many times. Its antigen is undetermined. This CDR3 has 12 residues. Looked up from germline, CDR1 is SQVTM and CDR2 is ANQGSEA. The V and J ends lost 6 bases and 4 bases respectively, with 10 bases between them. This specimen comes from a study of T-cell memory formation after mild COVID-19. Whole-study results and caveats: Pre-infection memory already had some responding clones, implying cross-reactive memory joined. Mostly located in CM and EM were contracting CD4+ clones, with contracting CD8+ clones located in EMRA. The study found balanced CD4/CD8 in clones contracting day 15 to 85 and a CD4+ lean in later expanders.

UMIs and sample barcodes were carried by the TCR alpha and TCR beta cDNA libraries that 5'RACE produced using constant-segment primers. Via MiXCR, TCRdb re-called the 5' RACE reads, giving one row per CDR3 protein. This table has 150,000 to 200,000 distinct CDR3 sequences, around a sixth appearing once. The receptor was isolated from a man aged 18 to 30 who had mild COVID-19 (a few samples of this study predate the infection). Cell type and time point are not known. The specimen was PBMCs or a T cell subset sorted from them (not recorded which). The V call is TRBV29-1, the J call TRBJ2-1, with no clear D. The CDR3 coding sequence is TGCAGCGTGGCTCACGGGTACAATGAGCAGTTCTTC. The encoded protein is CSVAHGYNEQFF.